This T cell receptor (beta chain) was identified during a study of T cells in Graves' hyperthyroidism and ophthalmopathy. This clonotype was observed at least ten times. RNA transcripts served as the template for amplifying TCR beta CDR3 regions. The TCR CDR3 first-round RT-PCR relied on the HTBI primer set. TCRdb ran MiXCR on the multiplex PCR reads and lists one entry per CDR3 protein. The profile shows approximately 690,000 distinct CDR3 sequences, about 15% of them singletons. The junction had 6 bases not matched to a gene; V was cut back by 2 bases and J by 4 bases. The germline V gene has CDR1 SGHAT and CDR2 FQNNGV. This CDR3 has 16 amino acids. Patients with ophthalmopathy all had a Clinical Activity Score of at least 3, a NOSPECS grade of at least 4 and duration under 3 months. A patient was excluded if there was uncontrolled infection, other autoimmune disease, pregnancy or lactation.

The chain couples TRBV11-2 to TRBJ2-5; 11 bases match TRBD2. Material: blood. This TCR was recovered from a woman in her fifties or sixties with Graves' ophthalmopathy. The CDR3 region has the DNA TGTGCCAGCAGCTTACTTAGCGGGGGGGAATCAGAGACCCAGTACTTC. Protein product: CASSLLSGGESETQYF.